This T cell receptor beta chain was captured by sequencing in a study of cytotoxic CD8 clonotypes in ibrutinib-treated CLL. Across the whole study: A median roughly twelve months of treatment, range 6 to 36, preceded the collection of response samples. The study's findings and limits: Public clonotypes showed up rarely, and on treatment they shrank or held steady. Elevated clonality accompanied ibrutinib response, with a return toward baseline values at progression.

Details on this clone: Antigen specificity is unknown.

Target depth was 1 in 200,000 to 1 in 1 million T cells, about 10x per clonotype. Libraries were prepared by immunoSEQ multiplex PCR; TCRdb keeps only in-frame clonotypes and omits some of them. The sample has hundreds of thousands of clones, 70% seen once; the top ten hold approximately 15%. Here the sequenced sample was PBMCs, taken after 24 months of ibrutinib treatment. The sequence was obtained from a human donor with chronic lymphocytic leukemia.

The CDR3 coding sequence is TGTGCCAGCAGTTTCCGCACGGACAATGAGCAGTTCTTC. It yields the protein CASSFRTDNEQFF. V and J are TRBV27 and TRBJ2-1; D is unclear. Germline V gives CDR1 MNHEY, CDR2 SMNVEV (reference sequence). Deletions cut 3 bases from V and 5 bases from J, with 8 bases between. The CDR3 spans 13 residues.